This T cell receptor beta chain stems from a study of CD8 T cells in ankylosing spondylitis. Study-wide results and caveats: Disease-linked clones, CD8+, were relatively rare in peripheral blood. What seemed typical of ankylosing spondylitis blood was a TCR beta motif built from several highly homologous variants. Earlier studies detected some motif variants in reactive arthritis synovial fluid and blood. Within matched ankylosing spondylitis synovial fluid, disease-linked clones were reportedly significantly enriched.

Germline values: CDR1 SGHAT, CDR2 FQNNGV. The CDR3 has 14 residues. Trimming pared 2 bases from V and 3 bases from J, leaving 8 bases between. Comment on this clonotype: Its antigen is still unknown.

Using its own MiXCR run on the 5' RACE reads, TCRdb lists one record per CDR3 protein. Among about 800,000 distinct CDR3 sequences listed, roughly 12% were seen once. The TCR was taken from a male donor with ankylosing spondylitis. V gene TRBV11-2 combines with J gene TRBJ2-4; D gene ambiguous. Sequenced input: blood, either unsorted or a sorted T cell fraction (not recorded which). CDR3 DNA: TGTGCCAGCAGCTTACTGGATTACAAAAACATTCAGTACTTC. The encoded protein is CASSLLDYKNIQYF. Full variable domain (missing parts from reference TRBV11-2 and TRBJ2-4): EAGVAQSPRYKIIEKRQSVAFWCNPISGHATLYWYQQILGQGPKLLIQFQNNGVVDDSQLPKDRFSAERLKGVDSTLKIQPAKLEDSAVYLCASSLLDYKNIQYFGAGTRLSVL.